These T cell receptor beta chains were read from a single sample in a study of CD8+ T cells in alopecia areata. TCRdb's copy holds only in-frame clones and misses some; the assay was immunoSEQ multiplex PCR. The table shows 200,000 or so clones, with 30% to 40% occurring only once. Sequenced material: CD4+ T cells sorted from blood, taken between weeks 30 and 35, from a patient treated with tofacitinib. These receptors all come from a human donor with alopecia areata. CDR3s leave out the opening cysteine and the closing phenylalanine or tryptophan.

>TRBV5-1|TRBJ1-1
ASRRDSTEAF
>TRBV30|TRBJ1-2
AWSGQKYGYT
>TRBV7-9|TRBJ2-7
ATGTSAPYEQY
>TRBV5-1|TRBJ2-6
ASSLQDPGANVLT
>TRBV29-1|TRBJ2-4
SAGGLAKNIQY
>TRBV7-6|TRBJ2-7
ASSSTSGTAAYEQY
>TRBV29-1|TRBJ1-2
SVGGPNYGYT
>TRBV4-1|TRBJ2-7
ASSQPTSRQAYEQY
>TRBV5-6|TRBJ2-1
ASSFSLNDEQF
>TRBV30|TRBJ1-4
AWSWEKKLF
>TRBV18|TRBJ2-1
ASSPPGDRGSEQF
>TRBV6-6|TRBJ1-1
ASRNGDLVQAF
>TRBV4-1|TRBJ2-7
ASRPTDRDSFEQY
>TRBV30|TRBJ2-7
AWSSQAYEQY
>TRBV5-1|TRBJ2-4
ASRQGNGNIQY
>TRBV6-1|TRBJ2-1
ASIAGGYNEQF
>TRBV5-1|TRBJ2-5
ASSKDSTKETQY
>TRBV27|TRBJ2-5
ASSSAVGGGQQETQY
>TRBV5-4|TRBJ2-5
ASSTGQRETQY
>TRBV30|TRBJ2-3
AWSVQTAQY
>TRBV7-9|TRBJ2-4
ASSSTAASIAKNIQY
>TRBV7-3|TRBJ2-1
ASSLGPSSYNEQF
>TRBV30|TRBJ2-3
AWSDGGDTDTQY
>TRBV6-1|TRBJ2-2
ASSDRPATGELF
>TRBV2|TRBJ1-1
ASSSEFSEAF
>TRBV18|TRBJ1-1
ASSPQGERAATEAF
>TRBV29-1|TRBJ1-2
SVEDLGGNYGYT
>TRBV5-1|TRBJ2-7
ASSPGLPVHEQY
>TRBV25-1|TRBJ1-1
ASSEYVSEAF
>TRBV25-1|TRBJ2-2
ASSEPPPGELF
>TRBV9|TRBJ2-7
ASSRTGPGIEQY
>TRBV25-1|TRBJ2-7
ASSRQQGARLEQY
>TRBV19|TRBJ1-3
ASRQVSGNTIY
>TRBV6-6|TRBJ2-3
ASLRAASTDTQY
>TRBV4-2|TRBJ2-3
ASSQESVAVSTDTQY
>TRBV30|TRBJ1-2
AWRDNVLGGYT
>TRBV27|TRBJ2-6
ASTGTAPGANVLT
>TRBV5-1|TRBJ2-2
ASSAQGRAGELF
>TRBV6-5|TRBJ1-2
ASSYAGGYGYT
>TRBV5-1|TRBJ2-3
ASSFQQDTQY
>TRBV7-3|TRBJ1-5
ASSLMGEPIEAQH
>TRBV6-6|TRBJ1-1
ATQDREGTEAF
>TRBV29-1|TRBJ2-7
SVRVVAGLGEQY
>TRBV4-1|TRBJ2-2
ASSQDGQGANTGELF
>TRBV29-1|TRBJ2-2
SVGSGSLVTGELF
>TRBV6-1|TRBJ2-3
ASSGVTVGLALATQY
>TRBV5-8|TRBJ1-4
ASSSLTGRNEKLF
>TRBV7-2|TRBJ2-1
ASSWVAGGQGEQF
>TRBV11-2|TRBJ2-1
ASSFVNNEQF
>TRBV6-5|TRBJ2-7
ASSYGGSPSYEQY
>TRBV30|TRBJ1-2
AWTGQGLYGYT
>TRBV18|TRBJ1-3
ASSAPGHETGNTIY
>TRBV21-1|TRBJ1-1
ASSKGASDTEAF
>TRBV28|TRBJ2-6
ASSLVTGANVLT
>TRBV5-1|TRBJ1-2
ASSLSLNSAGLNYGYT
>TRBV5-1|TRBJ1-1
ASSPRTGLVTEAF
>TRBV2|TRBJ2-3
ASSEGRISTDTQY